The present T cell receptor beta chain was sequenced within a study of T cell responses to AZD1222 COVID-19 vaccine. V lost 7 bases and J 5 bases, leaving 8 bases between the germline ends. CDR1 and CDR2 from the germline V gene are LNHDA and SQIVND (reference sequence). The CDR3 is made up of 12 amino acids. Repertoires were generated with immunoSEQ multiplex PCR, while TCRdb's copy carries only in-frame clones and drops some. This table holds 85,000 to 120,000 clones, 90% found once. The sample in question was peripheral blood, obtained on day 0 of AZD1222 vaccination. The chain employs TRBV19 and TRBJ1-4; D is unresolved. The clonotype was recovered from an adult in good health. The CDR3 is CASNSANEKLFF. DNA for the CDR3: TGTGCCAGTAACTCCGCGAATGAAAAACTGTTTTTT.